One and the same sample provided the 22 T cell receptor beta chains below, sequenced in a study of blood T cell repertoires in COVID-19. Assay used: immunoSEQ multiplex PCR; TCRdb lists only in-frame clones, some missing. The sample has about 100,000 clones; roughly 87% are singletons. Specimen: peripheral blood. These TCRs come from a man aged 25-40 years in a cohort sampled during active COVID-19.

The DNA of the CDR3 is TGTGCCAGCAGCGTAGATAAATATCGGCGGGGGGCGAACAATGAGCAGTTCTTC. Its translation: CASSVDKYRRGANNEQFF. The rearrangement joins TRBV9 to TRBJ2-1; 8 bases map to TRBD2. Losses at the gene ends were 0 bases for V and 5 bases for J; bases not matched to a gene: 13. Germline-derived CDR1 and CDR2 are SGDLS and YYNGEE. CDR3 length: 18 amino acids. Full variable domain (missing parts from reference TRBV9 and TRBJ2-1): DSGVTQTPKHLITATGQRVTLRCSPRSGDLSVYWYQQSLDQGLQFLIQYYNGEERAKGNILERFSAQQFPDLHSELNLSSLELGDSALYFCASSVDKYRRGANNEQFFGPGTRLTVL.

CDR3 in amino acids: CASSFGLGELYGYTF. The CDR3 bases are TGTGCCAGCAGTTTCGGTCTGGGCGAGCTTTATGGCTACACCTTC. The chain carries TRBV28 and TRBJ1-2; D unclear. This CDR3 is 15 amino acids long. Germline-derived CDR1 and CDR2 are MDHEN and SYDVKM. V was cut by 3 bases and J by 5 bases, with 16 bases left in between.

The chain carries TRBV28 and TRBJ1-5; 8 nucleotides align to TRBD1. The CDR3 runs to 14 residues. J was trimmed by 6 bases and V by 5 bases; bases with no gene match: 6. Germline V lookup: CDR1 MDHEN, CDR2 SYDVKM. The CDR3 bases are TGTGCCAGCAGTGTACAGGGGGGTGGTCAGCCCCAGCATTTT. It yields the protein CASSVQGGGQPQHF.

The rearrangement uses TRBV5-1 and TRBJ1-4; D unclear. Deletions cut 1 base from V and 7 bases from J, with 11 bases between. Germline CDR1 is SGHRS and CDR2 is YFSETQ. The CDR3 covers 14 residues. CDR3 sequence: CASSLLGGGEKLFF. CDR3 in DNA: TGCGCCAGCAGCTTGTTGGGAGGAGGTGAAAAACTGTTTTTT.

The V and J genes are TRBV29-1 and TRBJ2-3; 7 bases map to TRBD2. V shed 4 bases, J shed 3 bases, and the junction held 10 bases outside the gene matches. The germline V gene encodes CDR1 SQVTM and CDR2 ANQGSEA. This CDR3 contains 15 residues. This chain's CDR3 is CSVGDLWGGTDTQYF. In DNA, the CDR3 is TGCAGCGTTGGAGACCTGTGGGGGGGGACAGATACGCAGTATTTT.

For this clone: Other DNA variants within this sample encode the same CDR3. The V and J genes are TRBV7-2 and TRBJ2-1, with TRBD2 matching over 14 bases. CDR1 is SGHTA and CDR2 is FQGNSA in the germline V gene. There are 15 residues in the CDR3. Trimming at V came to 5 bases and at J to 6 bases, leaving 3 bases not matched to a gene. CDR3 coding DNA: TGTGCCAGCAGCCCGGGACTAGCGGGGGTCAATGAGCAGTTCTTC. Its translation: CASSPGLAGVNEQFF.

The chain combines TRBV2 with TRBJ1-6; 10 nucleotides line up with TRBD1. The CDR3 consists of 15 residues. Germline loops: CDR1 SNHLY, CDR2 FYNNEI. The ends lost 7 bases at V and 8 bases at J; junction bases unmatched: 8. The CDR3 region is CASTPWGTGDSPLHF. In DNA form, the CDR3 reads TGTGCCAGCACCCCCTGGGGGACAGGGGATTCACCCCTCCACTTT.

This rearrangement joins TRBV4-1 to TRBJ2-1; possibly TRBD2 for D (5 bases). This CDR3 contains 14 residues. Trimming pared 1 base from V and 4 bases from J, leaving 8 bases between. CDR1 is MGHRA, CDR2 YSYEKL, per germline. CDR3: CASSQAGSYNEQFF. The CDR3 nucleotides read TGCGCCAGCAGCCAAGCGGGGTCGTACAATGAGCAGTTCTTC.

The DNA for the CDR3 is TGCGCCAGCAGCCAAGTGGGGAAGGGGACAGGCGCTTCCTACGAGCAGTACTTC. Protein sequence: CASSQVGKGTGASYEQYF. The chain recombines TRBV4-1 with TRBJ2-7, with 8 bases that match TRBD1. J was trimmed by 1 base and V by 1 base; bases with no gene match: 12. CDR1 is MGHRA, CDR2 YSYEKL, per germline. This CDR3 spans 18 amino acids.

The chain carries TRBV3-1 (or the pseudogene TRBV3-2) and TRBJ1-1; TRBD1 matches 8 bases. The CDR3 contains 16 residues. CDR1 and CDR2 from the germline V gene are LGHDT and YNNKEL (reference sequence). After removal of 0 bases from V and 6 bases from J, the junction contained 9 bases not matched to a gene. In DNA form, the CDR3 reads TGTGCCAGCAGCCAAGATTCGTGGGACAGGCAGTCTGAAGCTTTCTTT. Translating gives CASSQDSWDRQSEAFF.

This rearrangement joins TRBV15 to TRBJ2-2, with a tentative D call TRBD2 (7 bases). The CDR3 runs to 17 residues. Trimming stripped 1 base from V and 3 bases from J, with 15 bases between. Germline CDR1 reads LNHNV; CDR2 reads YYDKDF (reference sequence). CDR3: CATSRGSGGAHTGELFF. The CDR3 DNA is TGTGCCACCAGCAGAGGGTCTGGGGGGGCCCACACCGGGGAGCTGTTTTTT.

V gene TRBV3-1 (or the pseudogene TRBV3-2) combines with J gene TRBJ2-7, with D possibly TRBD1 on 5 matching bases. The CDR3 runs to 15 residues. Trimming removed 2 bases at V and 0 bases at J, with 11 bases between. Germline loops: CDR1 LGHDT, CDR2 YNNKEL (reference sequence). The CDR3: CASSQQPGLSYEQYF. In DNA form, the CDR3 reads TGTGCCAGCAGCCAACAACCAGGGCTCTCCTACGAGCAGTACTTC.

This rearrangement joins TRBV28 to TRBJ1-3; D call uncertain. The V gene lost 10 bases and the J gene lost 1 base, with 8 bases spanning the gap. This CDR3 is 12 amino acids long. The germline V gene encodes CDR1 MDHEN and CDR2 SYDVKM. DNA of the CDR3: TGTGCCACTAAGGAGTCTGGAAACACCATATATTTT. Residues: CATKESGNTIYF.

The V and J genes are TRBV3-1 (or the pseudogene TRBV3-2) and TRBJ1-2, with D possibly TRBD1 on 6 matching bases. Germline CDR1 is LGHDT and CDR2 is YNNKEL (reference sequence). CDR3 length equals 12 residues. Trimming took off 4 bases at V and 8 bases at J, with 11 bases between the two ends. The CDR3 DNA reads as TGTGCCAGCAGCCTGACTGACAGGGGCTACACCTTC. This gives the protein CASSLTDRGYTF.

The chain has TRBV4-1 and TRBJ2-1; possible D gene TRBD1, 5 bases. The CDR3 extends over 13 amino acids. With 6 bases removed from V and 4 bases from J, the gap between germline ends came to 10 bases. Germline CDR1 reads MGHRA; CDR2 reads YSYEKL. CDR3 sequence reads: CASSVGRYNEQFF. CDR3 coding DNA: TGCGCCAGCAGTGTGGGGCGGTACAATGAGCAGTTCTTC.

The V call is TRBV6-5, the J call TRBJ2-4, with 8 bases aligning to TRBD1. Germline trimming cut 6 bases from V and 13 bases from J; bases unmatched to any gene: 8. The CDR3 is 12 residues long. Germline V gene lookup returns CDR1 MNHEY and CDR2 SVGAGI. The CDR3 DNA reads as TGTGCCAGCAGAATGCCTGGACAGGGCCAGTACTTC. Its translation: CASRMPGQGQYF.

The V call is TRBV28, the J call TRBJ1-2; 9 nucleotides align to TRBD1. The length of the CDR3 is 17 residues. After removal of 5 bases from V and 0 bases from J, the junction contained 10 bases not matched to a gene. CDR1 and CDR2 (germline): MDHEN, SYDVKM. CDR3 residues: CASSTKDRGSTNYGYTF. CDR3 in DNA: TGTGCCAGCAGTACGAAGGACAGGGGATCGACTAACTATGGCTACACCTTC.

This rearrangement joins TRBV30 to TRBJ1-1, with D unresolved. This CDR3 comprises 17 residues. Germline lookup yields CDR1 GTSNPN and CDR2 SVGIG (reference sequence). V gave up 0 bases and J gave up 4 bases, with 21 bases separating them. Here the CDR3 reads CAWSVNRGGTFGTEAFF. CDR3 DNA sequence: TGTGCCTGGAGTGTAAACAGAGGAGGAACTTTTGGCACTGAAGCTTTCTTT.

The V call is TRBV5-8, the J call TRBJ2-7; a possible D gene is TRBD1 (6 bases). The CDR3 is 14 amino acids. Germline values: CDR1 SGHTS, CDR2 YDEGEE. The V end was cut by 6 bases, the J end by 9 bases, with 22 bases between. The CDR3 is CASNLPHLGAVQYF. CDR3 nucleotide sequence: TGTGCCAGCAACCTACCCCACCTGGGGGCGGTGCAGTACTTC.

The chain recombines TRBV7-6 with TRBJ2-7, with a possible D match to TRBD2 (6 bases). The germline gives CDR1 SGHVS, CDR2 FNYEAQ. CDR3 size: 16 residues. The V end lost 6 bases, the J end lost 0 bases, and 18 bases lay between the germline ends. CDR3 region: CASRPGGCGISYEQYF. The CDR3 nucleotides are TGTGCCAGCAGGCCTGGGGGGTGCGGGATCTCCTACGAGCAGTACTTC.

The chain combines TRBV15 with TRBJ1-2; D is unresolved. V shed 3 bases and J shed 0 bases, with 11 bases lying between them. Germline V gene sequence: CDR1 LNHNV, CDR2 YYDKDF (reference sequence). The CDR3 is 15 residues long. The CDR3 DNA follows: TGTGCCACCAGCAGGCCGACACAAGCTAACTATGGCTACACCTTC. This codes for CATSRPTQANYGYTF.

The rearrangement links TRBV30 to TRBJ1-5; 9 nucleotides align to TRBD1. With 2 bases clipped from V and 5 bases from J, the junction kept 7 bases outside the gene matches. Germline-derived CDR1 and CDR2 are GTSNPN and SVGIG (reference sequence). The CDR3 extends over 15 amino acids. The CDR3 region has the DNA TGTGCCTGGAGTCTTGGACAGGGGAGCGATCAGCCCCAGCATTTT. It codes for CAWSLGQGSDQPQHF. The entire variable domain, with the rest obtained from reference TRBV30 and TRBJ1-5, is as follows: SQTIHQWPATLVQPVGSPLSLECTVEGTSNPNLYWYRQAAGRGLQLLFYSVGIGQISSEVPQNLSASRPQDRQFILSSKKLLLSDSGFYLCAWSLGQGSDQPQHFGDGTRLSIL.